These T cell receptor beta chains were read from a single sample in a study of blood T cell repertoires in COVID-19. Produced via immunoSEQ multiplex PCR; TCRdb's table is partial and in-frame only. The data show fewer than 400,000 clones, roughly 85% seen once. Material: peripheral blood. Receptor source: a woman between 18 and 30 years old with acute or convalescent COVID-19. Both conserved end residues are part of each CDR3. A D gene is named only where the DNA matches it firmly. Clone size is not always given. Where it is, it says once, few, many or a class for expanded clones.

TRBJ1-2,.,.,TRBV25-1,CASSGDRSGYTF,TGTGCCAGCAGTGGTGACAGGTCGGGCTACACCTTC
TRBJ1-2,.,.,TRBV21-1,CASSQYNYGYTF,TGTGCCAGCAGCCAGTATAACTATGGCTACACCTTC
TRBJ1-2,.,TRBD1,TRBV2,CAIVRDRGLAGYTF,TGTGCCATAGTCCGGGACAGGGGGCTTGCTGGCTACACCTTC
TRBJ1-2,few,.,TRBV12-5,CASSPPANYGYTF,TGTGCTAGTTCCCCCCCAGCTAACTATGGCTACACCTTC
TRBJ1-2,.,.,TRBV5-6,CASSSGSSYTF,TGTGCCAGCAGCTCGGGAAGCAGCTACACCTTC
TRBJ1-5,few,.,TRBV2,CASKFSMGQGALPQHF,TGTGCCAGCAAATTTTCGATGGGACAAGGGGCCCTGCCCCAGCATTTT
TRBJ2-2,once,TRBD2,TRBV6-2/TRBV6-3,CASSSGGRYTGELFF,TGTGCCAGCAGCTCCGGGGGGAGGTACACCGGGGAGCTGTTTTTT
TRBJ1-3,once,.,TRBV19,CASSISGTGNTIYF,TGTGCCAGTAGTATATCCGGGACTGGAAACACCATATATTTT
TRBJ2-7,.,.,TRBV19,CASSPFGGEDEQYF,TGTGCCAGTAGTCCCTTCGGGGGAGAGGACGAGCAGTACTTC
TRBJ2-5,.,TRBD1,TRBV5-4,CASSSALTGEEETQYF,TGTGCCAGCAGCTCCGCCCTGACAGGGGAGGAGGAGACCCAGTACTTC